These 6 T cell receptor beta chains came from one sample sequenced in a study of tumor and adjacent non-tumor tissue in lung cancer. Three rounds of nested PCR, following a modified ARM-PCR protocol, produced the TCRbeta library. Using its own MiXCR run on the multiplex PCR reads, TCRdb lists one record per CDR3 protein. Here the sample spans 75,000 to 95,000 distinct CDR3 sequences, about 66% being singletons. RNA was extracted from bulk tissue without any cell sorting. The specimen sequenced was lung tumor tissue. All receptors come from a man in his 60s with non-small cell lung cancer.

This clonotype was seen a single time. The chain links TRBV4-3 to TRBJ2-5; D is unclear. V lost 2 bases, J lost 5 bases, and 12 bases lay in between. The CDR3 length is 14 residues. Germline V CDR1 and CDR2: LGHNA, YSLEER. The CDR3 sequence: CASSQLGAEETQYF. The CDR3 DNA sequence: TGCGCCAGCAGCCAATTGGGCGCGGAGGAGACCCAGTACTTC.

This clonotype was observed a few times. V is TRBV19 and J is TRBJ1-2; 7 nucleotides match TRBD1. Germline V gene lookup returns CDR1 LNHDA and CDR2 SQIVND (reference sequence). Trimming at V came to 5 bases and at J to 4 bases, leaving 7 bases not matched to a gene. The CDR3 spans 14 residues. CDR3 sequence (DNA): TGTGCCAGTAGTTTGGGACAGTTTTTCTATGGCTACACCTTC. It codes for CASSLGQFFYGYTF.

As regards this clonotype: This may arise from a read error, as a much more abundant clone is one base away. The CDR3 region is CVSSLGQGADYGYTF. CDR3 nucleotide sequence: TGTGTCAGCAGCTTAGGACAGGGGGCGGACTATGGCTACACCTTC. V usage is TRBV7-9 and J usage is TRBJ1-2; 11 nucleotides agree with TRBD1. The CDR3 runs 15 residues. The germline V gene encodes CDR1 SEHNR and CDR2 FQNEAQ (reference sequence).

Remarks on this clonotype: It may be a read error: a sequence one base away is much more abundant. The chain is built from TRBV4-1 and TRBJ2-7; 7 bases are a match to TRBD1. Germline CDR1 and CDR2: MGHRA and YSYEKL. The CDR3 has 13 amino acids. Here the CDR3 DNA reads TGCGCCGGCAGCCAAGGGACAGACTACGAGCAGTACTTC. Translated, it gives CAGSQGTDYEQYF.

Comment on this clonotype: A read error may be the cause here, since a much bigger clone is one base away. V usage is TRBV20-1 and J usage is TRBJ2-7, with D perhaps matching TRBD1 or TRBD2 (6 bases each). The germline CDR1 and CDR2 sequences are DFQATT and SNEGSKA (reference sequence). V shed 5 bases and J shed 7 bases, with 18 bases lying between them. The CDR3 is 13 residues long. CDR3 bases: TGCAGTGCTGGACTACAGGGCCGCCGGGAGCAGTACTTC. Its protein is CSAGLQGRREQYF.

Concerning this clonotype itself: A read error is likely, as this CDR3 ends without the conserved phenylalanine or tryptophan. The chain uses TRBV29-1 and TRBJ2-1, with D unclear. This CDR3 comprises 18 residues. V was shortened by 1 base and J by 4 bases, with 23 bases between the two germline ends. Germline CDR1 is SQVTM and CDR2 is ANQGSEA. In nucleotides, the CDR3 is TGCAGCGTTGAAGGTAGTTTTAACAGAAGGGTTCTGTACAATGAGCAGTTCTCC. Protein sequence: CSVEGSFNRRVLYNEQFS.